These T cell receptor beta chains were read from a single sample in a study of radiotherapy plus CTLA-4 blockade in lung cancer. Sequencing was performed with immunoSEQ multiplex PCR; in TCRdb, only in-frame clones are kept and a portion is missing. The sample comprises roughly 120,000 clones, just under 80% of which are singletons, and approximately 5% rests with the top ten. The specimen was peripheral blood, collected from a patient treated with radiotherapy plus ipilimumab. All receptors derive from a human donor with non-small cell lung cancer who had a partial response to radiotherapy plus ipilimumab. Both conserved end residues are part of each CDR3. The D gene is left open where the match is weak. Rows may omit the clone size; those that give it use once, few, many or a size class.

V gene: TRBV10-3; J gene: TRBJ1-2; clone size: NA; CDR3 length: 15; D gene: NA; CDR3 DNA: TGTGCCATCAGTGAGTCATCGCACCCGGGATATGGCTACACCTTC; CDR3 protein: CAISESSHPGYGYTF
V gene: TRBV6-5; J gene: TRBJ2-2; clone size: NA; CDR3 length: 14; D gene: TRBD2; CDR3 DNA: TGTGCCAGCAGAACCGCCCTAGCGGCCGGGGAGCTGTTTTTT; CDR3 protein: CASRTALAAGELFF
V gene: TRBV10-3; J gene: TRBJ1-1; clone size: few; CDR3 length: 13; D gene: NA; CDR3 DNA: TGTGCCAGCAGAAGAACAGGGAACACTGAAGCTTTCTTT; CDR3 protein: CASRRTGNTEAFF
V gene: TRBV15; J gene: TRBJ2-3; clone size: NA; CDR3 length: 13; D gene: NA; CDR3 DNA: TGTGCCACCAGCGCCCAGGGCACAGATACGCAGTATTTT; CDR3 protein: CATSAQGTDTQYF
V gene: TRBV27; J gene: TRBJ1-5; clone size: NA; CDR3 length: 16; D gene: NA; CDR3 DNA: TGTGCCAGCAGACAGGCGGGGCAGGGTGCAAATCAGCCCCAGCATTTT; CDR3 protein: CASRQAGQGANQPQHF
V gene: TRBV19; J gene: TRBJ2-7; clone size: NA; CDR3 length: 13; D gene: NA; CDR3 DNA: TGTGCCAGTAGTATAGGCAGGTTCTACGAGCAGTACTTC; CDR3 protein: CASSIGRFYEQYF
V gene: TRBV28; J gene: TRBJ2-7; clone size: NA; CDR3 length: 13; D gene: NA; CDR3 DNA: TGTGCCAGCAGTGTACAATACCCCTACGAGCAGTACTTC; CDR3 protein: CASSVQYPYEQYF
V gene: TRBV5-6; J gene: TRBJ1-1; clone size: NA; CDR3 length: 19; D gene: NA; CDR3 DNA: TGTGCCAGCAGCTTGGTGGGGGGGGGCAGGGACGGAATGAACACTGAAGCTTTCTTT; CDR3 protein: CASSLVGGGRDGMNTEAFF
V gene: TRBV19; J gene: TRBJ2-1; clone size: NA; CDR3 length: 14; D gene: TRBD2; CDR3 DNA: TGTGCCAGTATTGGACTAGCGGGAGGGAATGAGCAGTTCTTC; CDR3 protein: CASIGLAGGNEQFF
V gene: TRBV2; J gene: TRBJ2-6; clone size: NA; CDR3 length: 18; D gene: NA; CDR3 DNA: TGTGCCAGCAGTGGCCCCCGGACGGGGAAGTCTGGGGCCAACGTCCTGACTTTC; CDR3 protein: CASSGPRTGKSGANVLTF
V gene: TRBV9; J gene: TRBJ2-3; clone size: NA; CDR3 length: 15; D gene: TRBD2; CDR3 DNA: TGTGCCAGCAGCGGAACTAGCGGGCGAGCGGATACGCAGTATTTT; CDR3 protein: CASSGTSGRADTQYF
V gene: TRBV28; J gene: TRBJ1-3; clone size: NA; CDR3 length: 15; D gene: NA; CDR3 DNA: TGTGCCAGCAGTTCCCCGGGGAGGTCCGGAAACACCATATATTTT; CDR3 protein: CASSSPGRSGNTIYF
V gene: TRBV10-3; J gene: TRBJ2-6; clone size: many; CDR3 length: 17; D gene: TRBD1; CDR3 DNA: TGTGCCATCACCTCCGGGACAGCTAACTCTGGGGCCAACGTCCTGACTTTC; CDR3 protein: CAITSGTANSGANVLTF
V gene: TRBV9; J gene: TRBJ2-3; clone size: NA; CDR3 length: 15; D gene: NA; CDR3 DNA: TGTGCCAGCAGCGTTGGCGGGGCAAGCACAGATACGCAGTATTTT; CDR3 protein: CASSVGGASTDTQYF
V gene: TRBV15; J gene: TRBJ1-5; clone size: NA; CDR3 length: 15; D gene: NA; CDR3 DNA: TGTGCCACCAGCAGAGATATACAGGGCAATCAGCCCCAGCATTTT; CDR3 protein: CATSRDIQGNQPQHF
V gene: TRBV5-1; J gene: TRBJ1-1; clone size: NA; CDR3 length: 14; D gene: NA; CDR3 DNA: TGCGCCAGCAGCCAGGAACCCGGGAACACTGAAGCTTTCTTT; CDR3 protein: CASSQEPGNTEAFF
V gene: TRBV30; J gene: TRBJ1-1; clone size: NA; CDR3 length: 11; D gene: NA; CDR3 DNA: TGTGCCTGGAGTGTACAACCCAAAGCTTTCTTT; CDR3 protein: CAWSVQPKAFF
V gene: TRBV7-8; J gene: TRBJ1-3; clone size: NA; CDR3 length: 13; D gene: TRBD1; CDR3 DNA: TGTGCCAGCAGCATACAGGGGATCAACGCCATATATTTT; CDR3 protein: CASSIQGINAIYF
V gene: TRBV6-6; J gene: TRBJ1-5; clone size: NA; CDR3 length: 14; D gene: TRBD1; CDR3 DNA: TGTGCCAGCAACTCCAGGGGGCAAAATCAGCCCCAGCATTTT; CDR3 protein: CASNSRGQNQPQHF
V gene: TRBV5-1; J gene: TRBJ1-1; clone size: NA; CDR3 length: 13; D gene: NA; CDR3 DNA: TGCGCCAGCGCCAGGATGGGGGGCACTGAAGCTTTCTTT; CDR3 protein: CASARMGGTEAFF
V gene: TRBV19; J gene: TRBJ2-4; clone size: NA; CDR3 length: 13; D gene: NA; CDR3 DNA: TGTGCCAGTAGTTCTCGCTGGGGAGACATTCAGTACTTC; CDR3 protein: CASSSRWGDIQYF
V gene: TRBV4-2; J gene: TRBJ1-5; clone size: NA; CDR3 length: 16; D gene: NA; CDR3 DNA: TGTGCCAGCAGCCAAGCAGCCAGCAGGGCGGGGCAGCCCCAGCATTTT; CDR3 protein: CASSQAASRAGQPQHF
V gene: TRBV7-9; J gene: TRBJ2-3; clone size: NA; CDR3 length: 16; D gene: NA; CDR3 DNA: TGTGCCAGCAGGAGTCGATCTTTCCCGAGCACAGATACGCAGTATTTT; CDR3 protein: CASRSRSFPSTDTQYF
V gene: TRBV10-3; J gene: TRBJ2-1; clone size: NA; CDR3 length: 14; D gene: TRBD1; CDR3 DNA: TGTGCCATCAGTGACGGACAGGGCTACAATGAGCAGTTCTTC; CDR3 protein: CAISDGQGYNEQFF
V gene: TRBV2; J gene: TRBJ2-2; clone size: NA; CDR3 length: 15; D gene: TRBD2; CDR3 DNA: TGTGCCAGCAGAAATGGGACTAGCCGGACCGGGGAGCTGTTTTTT; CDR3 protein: CASRNGTSRTGELFF
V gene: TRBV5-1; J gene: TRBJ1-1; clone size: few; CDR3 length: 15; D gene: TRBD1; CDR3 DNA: TGCGCCAGCAGCGGGACAGGGGAATCGCGCACTGAAGCTTTCTTT; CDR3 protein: CASSGTGESRTEAFF
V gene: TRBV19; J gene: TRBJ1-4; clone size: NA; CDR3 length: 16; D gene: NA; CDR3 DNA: TGTGCCAGTAGTACCAGACCCGGGGGAAGGAGTGAAAAACTGTTTTTT; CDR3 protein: CASSTRPGGRSEKLFF
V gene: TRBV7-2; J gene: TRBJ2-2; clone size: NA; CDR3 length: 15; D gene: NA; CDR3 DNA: TGTGCCAGCAGCTTAGGGCGGATACGGAGCGGGGAGCTGTTTTTT; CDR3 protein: CASSLGRIRSGELFF
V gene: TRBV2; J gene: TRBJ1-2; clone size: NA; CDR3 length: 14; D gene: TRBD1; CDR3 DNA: TGTGCCAGCAAGAGGGACAGGGTGGATGATGGCTACACCTTC; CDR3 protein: CASKRDRVDDGYTF
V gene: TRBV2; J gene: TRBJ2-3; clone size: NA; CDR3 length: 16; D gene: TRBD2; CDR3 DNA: TGTGCCAGCAGTCTAGCGGCCCTAAGACCCCCAGATACGCAGTATTTT; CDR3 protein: CASSLAALRPPDTQYF
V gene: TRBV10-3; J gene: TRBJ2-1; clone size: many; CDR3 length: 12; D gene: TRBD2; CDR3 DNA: TGTGCCATCAGTAGGACTAGCGAAAGGCAGTTCTTC; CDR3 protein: CAISRTSERQFF
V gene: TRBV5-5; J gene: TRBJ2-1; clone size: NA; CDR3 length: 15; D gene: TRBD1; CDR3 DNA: TGTGCCAGCAGCTTGGGTCCCTACAGGGGGAATGAGCAGTTCTTC; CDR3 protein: CASSLGPYRGNEQFF
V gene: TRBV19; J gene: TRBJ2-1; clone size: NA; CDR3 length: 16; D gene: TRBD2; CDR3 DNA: TGTGCCAGTAGCTATCATGTTAGGCGGGAGGTGTATGAGCAGTTCTTC; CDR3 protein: CASSYHVRREVYEQFF
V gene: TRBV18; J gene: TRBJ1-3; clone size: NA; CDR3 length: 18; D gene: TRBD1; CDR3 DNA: TGTGCCAGCTCACCACCCAACCGAAGGGGGCGAATGGGAAACACCATATATTTT; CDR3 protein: CASSPPNRRGRMGNTIYF
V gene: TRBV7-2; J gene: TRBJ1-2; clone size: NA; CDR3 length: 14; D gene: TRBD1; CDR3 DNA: TGTGCCAGCAGCCAGGACAGGGGAGACTATGGCTACACCTTC; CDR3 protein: CASSQDRGDYGYTF
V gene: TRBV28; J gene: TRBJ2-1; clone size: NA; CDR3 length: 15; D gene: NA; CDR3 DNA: TGTGCCAGCAGTTTAGGGGGGGCCCAATCCGATGAGCAGTTCTTC; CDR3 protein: CASSLGGAQSDEQFF
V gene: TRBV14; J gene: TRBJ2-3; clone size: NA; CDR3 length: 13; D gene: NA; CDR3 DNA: TGTGCCAGCAGCCAAGTAACTTTCGATACGCAGTATTTT; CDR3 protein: CASSQVTFDTQYF
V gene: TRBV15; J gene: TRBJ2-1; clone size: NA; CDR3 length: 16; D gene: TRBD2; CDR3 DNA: TGTGCCACCAGAGCCCAGCGGGAGGGCCAGAGCAATGAGCAGTTCTTC; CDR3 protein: CATRAQREGQSNEQFF
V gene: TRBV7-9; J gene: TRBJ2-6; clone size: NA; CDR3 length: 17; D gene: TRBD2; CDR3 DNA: TGTGCCAGCAGCTTAGCAGCGGGAGGGCCTGGGGCCAACGTCCTGACTTTC; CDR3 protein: CASSLAAGGPGANVLTF
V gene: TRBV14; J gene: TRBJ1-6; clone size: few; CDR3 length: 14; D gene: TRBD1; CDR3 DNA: TGTGCCAGCAGCCGAGGACAGGGGAATTCACCCCTCCACTTT; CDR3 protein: CASSRGQGNSPLHF
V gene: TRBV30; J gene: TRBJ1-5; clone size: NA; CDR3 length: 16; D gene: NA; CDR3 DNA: TGTGCCTGGAGTGTAGGAGGGAGCCTCTCCAATCAGCCCCAGCATTTT; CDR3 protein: CAWSVGGSLSNQPQHF
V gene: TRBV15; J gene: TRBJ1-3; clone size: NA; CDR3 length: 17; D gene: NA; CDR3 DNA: TGTGCCACCAGCAGAGATTATGCCAGGGCCTCTGGAAACACCATATATTTT; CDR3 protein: CATSRDYARASGNTIYF
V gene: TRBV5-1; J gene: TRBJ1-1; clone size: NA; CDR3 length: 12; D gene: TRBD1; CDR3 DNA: TGCGCCAGCAGCCGGACAGGTGATGAAGCTTTCTTT; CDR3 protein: CASSRTGDEAFF
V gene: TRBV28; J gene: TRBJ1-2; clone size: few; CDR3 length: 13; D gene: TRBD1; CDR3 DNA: TGTGCCAGCAGAGGGGGACAGAACTATGGCTACACCTTC; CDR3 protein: CASRGGQNYGYTF
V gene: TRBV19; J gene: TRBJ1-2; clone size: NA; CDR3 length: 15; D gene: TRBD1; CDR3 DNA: TGTGCCAGTAGAGACCGGGACAGGGAAAACTACGGCTACACCTTC; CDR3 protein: CASRDRDRENYGYTF
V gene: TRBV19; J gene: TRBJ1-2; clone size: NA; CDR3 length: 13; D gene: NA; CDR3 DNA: TGTGCCAGTAACACAGGGTCTAACTATGGCTACACCTTC; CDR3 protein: CASNTGSNYGYTF
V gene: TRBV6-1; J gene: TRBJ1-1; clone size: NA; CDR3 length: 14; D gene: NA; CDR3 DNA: TGTGCCAGCAGTTTAGGGACACTTAACACTGAAGCTTTCTTT; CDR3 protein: CASSLGTLNTEAFF
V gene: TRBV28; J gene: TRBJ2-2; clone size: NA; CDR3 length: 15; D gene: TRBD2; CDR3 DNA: TGTGCCAGCAGTTTATTTAGCGGGGGGATCGGGGAGCTGTTTTTT; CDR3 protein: CASSLFSGGIGELFF
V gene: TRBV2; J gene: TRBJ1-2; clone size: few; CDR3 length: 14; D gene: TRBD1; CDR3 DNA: TGTGCCAGCAGTGAAACAGGGGGTGTTTATGGCTACACCTTC; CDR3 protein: CASSETGGVYGYTF
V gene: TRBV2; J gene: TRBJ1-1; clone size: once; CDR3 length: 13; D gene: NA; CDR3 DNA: TGTGCCAGCACCCCCAGGTTTGACACTGAAGCTTTCTTT; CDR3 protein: CASTPRFDTEAFF
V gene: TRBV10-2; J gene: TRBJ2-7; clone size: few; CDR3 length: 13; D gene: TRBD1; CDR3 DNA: TGCGCCAGCAGTGAGAACCCAGGGGGCGAGCAGTACTTC; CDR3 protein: CASSENPGGEQYF
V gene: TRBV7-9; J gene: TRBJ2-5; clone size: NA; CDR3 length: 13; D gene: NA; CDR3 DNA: TGTGCCAGCAGCTTATCAGGGCAAGAGACCCAGTACTTC; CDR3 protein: CASSLSGQETQYF
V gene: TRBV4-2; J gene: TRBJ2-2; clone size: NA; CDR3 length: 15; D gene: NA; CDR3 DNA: TGTGCCAGCAGCCACGGAGAATCGGACACCGGGGAGCTGTTTTTT; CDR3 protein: CASSHGESDTGELFF
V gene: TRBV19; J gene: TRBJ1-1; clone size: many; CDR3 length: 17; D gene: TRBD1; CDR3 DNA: TGTGCCAGTAGTATAGCAGGCAGGGGGCAAGGTGACACTGAAGCTTTCTTT; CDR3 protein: CASSIAGRGQGDTEAFF
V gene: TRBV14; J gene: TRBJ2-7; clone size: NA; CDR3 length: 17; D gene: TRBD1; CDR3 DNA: TGTGCCAGCAGCCAATTCGCCGGACAGGGGGCTTTCGACGAGCAGTACTTC; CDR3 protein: CASSQFAGQGAFDEQYF
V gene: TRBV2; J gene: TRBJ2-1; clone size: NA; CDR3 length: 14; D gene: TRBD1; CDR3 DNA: TGTGCCACTCTCCGGGACAGGGACTACAATGAGCAGTTCTTC; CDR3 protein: CATLRDRDYNEQFF
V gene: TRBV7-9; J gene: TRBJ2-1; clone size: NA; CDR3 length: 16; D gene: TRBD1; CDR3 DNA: TGTGCCAGCAGCTTAGCTCCGGGACAGGGATTGAATGAGCAGTTCTTC; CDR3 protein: CASSLAPGQGLNEQFF
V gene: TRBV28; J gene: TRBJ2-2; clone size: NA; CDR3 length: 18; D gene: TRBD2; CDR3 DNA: TGTGCCAGCAGCCCAACTAGCGGGAGGCCCCCGAACACCGGGGAGCTGTTTTTT; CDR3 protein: CASSPTSGRPPNTGELFF
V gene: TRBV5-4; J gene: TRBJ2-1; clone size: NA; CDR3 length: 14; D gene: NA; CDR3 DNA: TGTGCCAGCAGCTTGCTTGAGGGCCACAATGAGCAGTTCTTC; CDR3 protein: CASSLLEGHNEQFF